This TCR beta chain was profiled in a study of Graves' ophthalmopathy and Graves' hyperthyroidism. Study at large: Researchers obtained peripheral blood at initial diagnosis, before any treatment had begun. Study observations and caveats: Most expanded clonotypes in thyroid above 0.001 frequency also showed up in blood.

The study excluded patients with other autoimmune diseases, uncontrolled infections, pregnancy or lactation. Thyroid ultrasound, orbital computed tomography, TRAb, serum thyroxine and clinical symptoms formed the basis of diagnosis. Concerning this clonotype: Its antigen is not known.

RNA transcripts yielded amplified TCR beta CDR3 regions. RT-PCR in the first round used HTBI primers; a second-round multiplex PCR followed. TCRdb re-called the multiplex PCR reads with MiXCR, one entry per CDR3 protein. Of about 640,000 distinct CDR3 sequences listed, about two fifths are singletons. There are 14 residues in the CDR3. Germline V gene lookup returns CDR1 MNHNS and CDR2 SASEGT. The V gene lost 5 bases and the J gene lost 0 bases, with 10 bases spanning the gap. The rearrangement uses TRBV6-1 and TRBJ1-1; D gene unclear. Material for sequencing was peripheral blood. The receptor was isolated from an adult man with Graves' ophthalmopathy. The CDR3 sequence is CASSFHDMNTEAFF. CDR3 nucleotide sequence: TGTGCCAGCAGTTTCCACGACATGAACACTGAAGCTTTCTTT.